This T cell receptor beta chain derives from a study of shared clonotypes between healthy human individuals. Replicate PCRs run on sorted subsets employed approximately 200 ng DNA, 30,000 to 35,000 T cell genomes. TCRdb keeps only in-frame clones here, not all; method: immunoSEQ multiplex PCR. The table shows more than 1,200,000 clones, with less than 99% occurring only once. V was cut by 2 bases and J by 3 bases, with 10 bases left in between. Germline V gives CDR1 SGHTA, CDR2 FQGNSA. The CDR3 length is 15 residues. Sequenced material: naive CD4+ T cells sorted from blood. Subset specified: CD45RA+ positively selected. This chain joins TRBV7-2 and TRBJ1-4; D is possibly TRBD1 (5 bases). The source is a man aged 30 to 39 in good health. The CDR3 coding sequence is TGTGCCAGCAGCTTAAGTGGGGCCCCTAATGAAAAACTGTTTTTT. Protein: CASSLSGAPNEKLFF.